The 21 T cell receptor beta chains listed next were all sequenced from one sample in a study of CD4 and CD8 cells across lung adenocarcinoma regions (dated by TCRdb to about 2018). Libraries were constructed by PCR. The sample was run on a HiSeq X Ten. The public reads were reanalyzed by TCRdb: fastp trimming at Q25, MiXCR alignment, in-frame beta chains only. Entries are consolidated by CDR3 protein sequence, retaining the most common genes and DNA. The sample profile shows under 13,000 distinct CDR3 sequences; 40% to 65% of them were found once. The ten largest clonotypes hold about 20% of the sample. The sample consisted of CD4+ T cells from the center of a lung tumor. The meaning of the sample's cell subset or site label: tumor center region. The receptor source for this set is a male donor with lung adenocarcinoma. The CD4 and CD8 labels of this study may be unreliable.

This clonotype came up many times. A much larger clone differs from this one at a single base, so this may be a read error. V usage is TRBV6-1 and J usage is TRBJ2-1, with a weak D call TRBD1 (5 bases). CDR3 size: 12 residues. CDR1 is MNHNS and CDR2 is SASEGT in the germline V gene. V gave up 7 bases and J gave up 10 bases, with 14 bases separating them. Here the CDR3 reads CASNQGSYEQFF. As DNA, the CDR3 is TGTGCCAGCAACCAGGGAAGCTACGAGCAGTTCTTC.

A word on this clonotype: The junction departs from the called germline gene at one end, perhaps through a read error. The chain combines TRBV6-1 with TRBJ2-3, with a tentative D call TRBD2 (7 bases). The CDR3 totals 16 residues. Germline lookup yields CDR1 MNHNS and CDR2 SASEGT. The CDR3 loop is CASRGGGVRGKETQYF. CDR3 in DNA: TGTGCCAGCAGGGGAGGGGGGGTTAGGGGCAAAGAGACGCAGTATTTC.

The chain has TRBV4-1 and TRBJ1-2; a possible D gene is TRBD1 (5 bases). Trimming removed 6 bases at V and 1 base at J, with 9 bases between. CDR1 is MGHRA, CDR2 YSYEKL, per germline. The CDR3 consists of 13 residues. CDR3 region: CASSNRINYGYTF. The CDR3 DNA follows: TGCGCCAGCAGTAACAGGATTAACTATGGCTACACCTTC.

This clonotype was recorded once. The CDR3 here is CASSYGPGGYEQYF. The CDR3 DNA sequence: TGTGCCAGCAGTTATGGTCCCGGGGGTTACGAGCAGTACTTC. This chain links TRBV6-5 with TRBJ2-1; TRBD2 might be the D (6 bases). The J call may be in error: the DNA end matches TRBJ2-7 better. Germline-derived CDR1 and CDR2 are MNHEY and SVGAGI. The CDR3 runs to 14 residues.

The chain recombines TRBV27 with TRBJ2-3, with TRBD2 identical over 12 bases. The CDR3 has 19 amino acids. The germline V gene has CDR1 MNHEY and CDR2 SMNVEV (reference sequence). V lost 8 bases to trimming and J lost 4 bases; unmatched junction nucleotides: 19. CDR3 residues: CASRPGGLAGSREPDTQYF. The CDR3, as DNA: TGTGCCAGCCGCCCTGGAGGACTAGCGGGGTCCAGGGAGCCAGATACGCAGTATTTT.

A note on this clonotype: Germline is not matched at one junction end, which may reflect a read error. The genes are TRBV6-1 and TRBJ2-3; D may match TRBD1 or TRBD2 (6 bases each). Germline CDR1 is MNHNS and CDR2 is SASEGT. The CDR3 loop spans 15 amino acids. The CDR3, as DNA: TGTGGCGGCAGGTTGGGGGGCCGCGGCCAGGATACCCAGTATTTT. It encodes CGGRLGGRGQDTQYF.

The chain links TRBV6-1 to TRBJ2-1; D gene ambiguous. Trimming cost V 4 bases and J 0 bases, with 16 bases left between them. The CDR3 loop spans 17 amino acids. Germline V gene lookup returns CDR1 MNHNS and CDR2 SASEGT. This CDR3 is CASSGESWASSYNEQFF. The CDR3 nucleotides read TGTGCCAGCAGTGGAGAATCCTGGGCTAGCTCCTACAATGAGCAGTTCTTC.

This clonotype occurred once. Mismatch with germline at one junction end may stem from a read error. This chain joins TRBV6-1 and TRBJ2-2, with 7 bases fitting TRBD2. Germline V lookup: CDR1 MNHNS, CDR2 SASEGT. The CDR3 is made up of 17 amino acids. CDR3 sequence reads: CASSGWGVRGSTGALYF. In nucleotides, the CDR3 is TGTGCCAGCAGCGGGTGGGGGGTGCGGGGGAGCACCGGTGCGCTGTATTTT.

Turning to this clonotype: The junction and the germline gene differ at one end; a read error may be behind it. The chain combines TRBV6-1 with TRBJ2-3, with 8 bases matching TRBD2. Germline CDR1 reads MNHNS; CDR2 reads SASEGT. The CDR3 totals 19 residues. The CDR3 DNA sequence: TGTGCCAGCACCTCCGCGGGGGGAGCCGGGGTCAGTGGCCCAGAGACGCAGTATTTC. Its translation is CASTSAGGAGVSGPETQYF.

The V call is TRBV7-6, the J call TRBJ2-1, with 8 positions matching TRBD2. Germline loops: CDR1 SGHVS, CDR2 FNYEAQ. This CDR3 region has 15 residues. V lost 5 bases to trimming and J lost 12 bases; unmatched junction nucleotides: 15. The CDR3 DNA sequence: TGTGCCAGCAGCCCAACCTTAGTAGCGGGACTCTCGCAGTTCTTC. Its protein is CASSPTLVAGLSQFF.

The chain has TRBV9 and TRBJ2-1; 12 bases agree with TRBD2. Germline values: CDR1 SGDLS, CDR2 YYNGEE. Trimming cost V 4 bases and J 8 bases; bases outside gene matches: 10. This CDR3 spans 16 amino acids. The CDR3 is CASSSRTSGIGYEQFF. In DNA, the CDR3 is TGTGCCAGCAGCTCCCGGACTAGCGGGATCGGTTATGAGCAGTTCTTC. Using reference TRBV9 and TRBJ2-1 for the parts outside the CDR3, the full variable domain is DSGVTQTPKHLITATGQRVTLRCSPRSGDLSVYWYQQSLDQGLQFLIQYYNGEERAKGNILERFSAQQFPDLHSELNLSSLELGDSALYFCASSSRTSGIGYEQFFGPGTRLTVL.

Note on this clonotype: A read error may produce the germline difference seen at one junction end. V is TRBV6-1 and J is TRBJ2-1, with TRBD2 matching 7 bases. Per germline, CDR1 MNHNS and CDR2 SASEGT. The CDR3 runs to 14 residues. CDR3 DNA sequence: TGTGCCAGCAGTGGCGGGACTAACTACGGTGAGCAGTTCTTT. It codes for CASSGGTNYGEQFF.

With respect to this clonotype: Germline and junction disagree at one end, which may indicate a read error. The chain employs TRBV6-1 and TRBJ2-1; 9 bases align to TRBD2. The CDR3 length is 14 residues. CDR1 is MNHNS and CDR2 is SASEGT in the germline V gene. The CDR3 nucleotides read TGTGCCAGCAGTGCCGGGACTAGCAGTTGGATGTCGCTCTTC. Translating gives CASSAGTSSWMSLF.

This clonotype was detected many times. The rearrangement links TRBV6-2 or TRBV6-3 to TRBJ2-5; D gene ambiguous. V was trimmed by 3 bases and J by 5 bases, leaving 7 bases between them. There are 12 residues in the CDR3. The V gene's germline CDR1 is MNHEY and CDR2 SVGEGT. DNA of the CDR3: TGTGCCAGCAGTTATCCGGTGGAGACCCAGTACTTC. It encodes CASSYPVETQYF.

In regard to this clonotype: A junction boundary mismatches the germline segment, possibly from a read error. The V and J genes are TRBV7-2 and TRBJ2-5, with TRBD1 as a possible D gene (5 bases). In germline, CDR1 is SGHTA, CDR2 FQGNSA. This CDR3 is built from 17 residues. The CDR3 region is CASSFAGLLGGAEALSF. The CDR3 DNA reads TGTGCCAGCAGCTTCGCCGGGCTTCTCGGTGGGGCCGAGGCCCTGTCTTTC.

J is TRBJ2-3 and V is TRBV7-2, with a tentative D call TRBD1 (6 bases). In germline, CDR1 is SGHTA, CDR2 FQGNSA. Trimming removed 5 bases at V and 2 bases at J, with 14 bases between. This CDR3 comprises 15 residues. CDR3 bases: TGTGCCAGCAGCAACCGACAGGCCATCACAGATACGCAGTATTTT. This encodes CASSNRQAITDTQYF.

In this sample, this clonotype turned up once. This rearrangement joins TRBV6-1 to TRBJ2-3, with no clear D. CDR3 size: 14 residues. Germline loops: CDR1 MNHNS, CDR2 SASEGT. The DNA of the CDR3 is TGTGCGGGGATTCTCGGGCGCGACCCAGATACGCAGTATTTT. Protein product: CAGILGRDPDTQYF.

This clonotype has just a few counts. V usage is TRBV27 and J usage is TRBJ2-1, with TRBD2 matching 11 bases. This CDR3 is built from 20 residues. Germline loops: CDR1 MNHEY, CDR2 SMNVEV (reference sequence). V lost 3 bases to trimming and J lost 9 bases; unmatched junction nucleotides: 22. The CDR3 DNA reads TGTGCCAGCAGTTTCCGCACCCCCCGCTTAGCGGGAGGGTCAAATAGTGAGCAGTTCTTC. Translated: CASSFRTPRLAGGSNSEQFF.

With respect to this clonotype: An end of the junction differs from the germline gene, which may be a read error. The chain uses TRBV6-1 and TRBJ2-3, with D perhaps matching TRBD1 (5 bases). Germline V gives CDR1 MNHNS, CDR2 SASEGT. This CDR3 contains 11 residues. CDR3 amino acids: CGGSDQDTQYF. The CDR3 nucleotides are TGTGGGGGCAGTGACCAAGATACCCAGTATTTT.

This clonotype was recorded at least ten times. The rearrangement uses TRBV11-2 and TRBJ2-7; D is undetermined. Germline lookup yields CDR1 SGHAT and CDR2 FQNNGV. V was shortened by 6 bases and J by 0 bases, with 15 bases between the two germline ends. The CDR3 is 15 amino acids. CDR3 sequence reads: CASSRTALHSYEQYF. CDR3 nucleotides: TGTGCCAGCAGTCGTACAGCCCTTCACTCCTACGAGCAGTACTTC. Drawing the rest from reference TRBV11-2 and TRBJ2-7, the complete variable domain is EAGVAQSPRYKIIEKRQSVAFWCNPISGHATLYWYQQILGQGPKLLIQFQNNGVVDDSQLPKDRFSAERLKGVDSTLKIQPAKLEDSAVYLCASSRTALHSYEQYFGPGTRLTVT.

The count of this clonotype is one. The junction departs from germline at one end; a sequencing error may be responsible. In nucleotides, the CDR3 is TGTGCCATCAGTTACGGACAGGGGCATTCCTACGAGCAGTACTTC. Residues: CAISYGQGHSYEQYF. V is TRBV6-5 and J is TRBJ2-1; 9 nucleotides align to TRBD1. With the DNA end fitting TRBJ2-7 better, the J assignment may be wrong. The CDR3 is made up of 15 amino acids. CDR1 is MNHEY, CDR2 SVGAGI, per germline.